This T cell receptor (beta chain) was recorded in a study of identical twins. The CDR3 sequence is 12 residues long. Germline V gene lookup returns CDR1 ENHRY and CDR2 SYGVKD. The ends were cut back, 10 bases at V and 4 bases at J, with 14 bases in the middle. This clonotype showed up just a few times. Its antigen is unknown. Study-level results: Modelling underestimated the level of out-of-frame TCR alpha sharing observed in monozygotic twins. Fewer insertions characterized abundant cord blood beta clonotypes, whereas memory repertoires showed none. Part of the zero-insertion signal could reflect confounding by invariant MAIT and iNKT cells.

Template switching, a step in the protocol, added a universal primer site, and cDNA carried unique molecular identifiers. TCRdb recomputed calls from the 5' RACE reads with MiXCR, one row per CDR3 protein. The table shows around 300,000 distinct CDR3 sequences, with about 8.1% occurring only once. The same sample was also studied in work on yellow fever vaccine responses in identical twins.

The sample comprised memory (CD45RO+) T cells sorted from blood. The chain carries TRBV10-3 and TRBJ2-7, with D perhaps given as TRBD1 or TRBD2 (7 bases each). The clonotype was recovered from a woman under 30 in good health. CDR3 DNA: TGTGCCACCCAGGGGGGGGCATACGAGCAGTACTTC. Protein sequence: CATQGGAYEQYF.